A selection of T cell receptor beta chains follows, all from one sample in a study of shared clonotypes between healthy human individuals. This table comes from immunoSEQ multiplex PCR, and its TCRdb copy is limited to in-frame clones, with some not included. The data hold about 2,200,000 clones, with about 92% observed a single time. Source material: naive CD8+ T cells from PBMCs. The origin of the receptors is a man aged 18 to 35 in good health. Some clones in this sample may be carry-over from other donors' samples. The CDR3 runs from the conserved cysteine through the conserved F or W. D genes are given only for firm matches. Clone size is not always given. Where it is, it says once, few, many or a class for expanded clones.

D: TRBD2
V: TRBV29-1
J: TRBJ2-3
size: -
DNA: TGCAGCGTTGACCCGAGCGGGAGGAGTGACACAGATACGCAGTATTTT
CDR3: CSVDPSGRSDTDTQYF

D: TRBD2
V: TRBV4-3
J: TRBJ2-1
size: once
DNA: TGCGCCAGCAGCCAAGAAGGCCCGGGACTAGCGGGAGAAAACAATGAGCAGTTCTTC
CDR3: CASSQEGPGLAGENNEQFF

D: -
V: TRBV11-3
J: TRBJ1-1
size: -
DNA: TGTGCCAGCAGCCGCAGGGAGAACACTGAAGCTTTCTTT
CDR3: CASSRRENTEAFF

D: TRBD1
V: TRBV5-6
J: TRBJ1-5
size: -
DNA: TGTGCCAGCAGCTCGGGACAGGGGGGCCAGCCCCAGCATTTT
CDR3: CASSSGQGGQPQHF

D: -
V: TRBV28
J: TRBJ1-5
size: once
DNA: TGTGCCAGCAGTTTATACAGTCGTCAGCCCCAGCATTTT
CDR3: CASSLYSRQPQHF

D: -
V: TRBV9
J: TRBJ2-7
size: -
DNA: TGTGCCAGCAGCCCAAGGTTAGGCTACGAGCAGTACTTC
CDR3: CASSPRLGYEQYF

D: TRBD2
V: TRBV6-5
J: TRBJ2-2
size: -
DNA: TGTGCCAGCAGCCAAGGACTAGCTTACACCGGGGAGCTGTTTTTT
CDR3: CASSQGLAYTGELFF

D: -
V: TRBV4-1
J: TRBJ2-2
size: -
DNA: TGCGCCAGCAGCTCAGGGGCCGAGAGCGGGGAGCTGTTTTTT
CDR3: CASSSGAESGELFF

D: TRBD1
V: TRBV7-8
J: TRBJ2-7
size: -
DNA: TGTGCCAGCAGCGCGACCCAGGGGGTATACTACGAGCAGTACTTC
CDR3: CASSATQGVYYEQYF

D: -
V: TRBV9
J: TRBJ2-1
size: -
DNA: TGTGCCAGCAGCGCAGACAATGAGCAGTTCTTC
CDR3: CASSADNEQFF

D: -
V: TRBV4-1
J: TRBJ2-5
size: once
DNA: TGCGCCAGCAGCCGGGACCCTCGGAGGGAAGAGACCCAGTACTTC
CDR3: CASSRDPRREETQYF

D: -
V: TRBV27
J: TRBJ2-3
size: -
DNA: TGTGCCAGCAGTTACAGGAGGAGCACAGATACGCAGTATTTT
CDR3: CASSYRRSTDTQYF

D: -
V: TRBV7-2
J: TRBJ2-3
size: -
DNA: TGTGCCAGCAGCTTCGCAGTCCCAGATACGCAGTATTTT
CDR3: CASSFAVPDTQYF

D: -
V: TRBV7-8
J: TRBJ2-2
size: -
DNA: TGTGCCAGCAGCTCCTCCTGGACAGTAACGAACACCGGGGAGCTGTTTTTT
CDR3: CASSSSWTVTNTGELFF

D: TRBD2
V: TRBV7-9
J: TRBJ2-2
size: -
DNA: TGTGCCAGCAGCGGAGGGACTAGCGGGAGTACCGGGGAGCTGTTTTTT
CDR3: CASSGGTSGSTGELFF

D: -
V: TRBV19
J: TRBJ2-1
size: -
DNA: TGTGCCAGTAGTATATCCGGGACGGGGTACAATGAGCAGTTCTTC
CDR3: CASSISGTGYNEQFF